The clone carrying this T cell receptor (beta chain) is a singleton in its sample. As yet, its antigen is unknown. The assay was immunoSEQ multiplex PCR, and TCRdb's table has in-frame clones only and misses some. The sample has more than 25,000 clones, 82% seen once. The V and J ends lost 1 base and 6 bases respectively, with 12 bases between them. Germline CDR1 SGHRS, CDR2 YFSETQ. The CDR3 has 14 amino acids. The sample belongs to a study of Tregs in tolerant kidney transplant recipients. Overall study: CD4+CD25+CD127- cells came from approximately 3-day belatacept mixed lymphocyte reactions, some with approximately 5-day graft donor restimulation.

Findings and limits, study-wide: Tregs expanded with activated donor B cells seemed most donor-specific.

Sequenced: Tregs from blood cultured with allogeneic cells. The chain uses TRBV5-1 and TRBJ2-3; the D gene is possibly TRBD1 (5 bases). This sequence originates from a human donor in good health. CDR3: CASSLIRYRDTQYF. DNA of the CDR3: TGCGCCAGCAGCTTGATTAGGTACAGGGATACGCAGTATTTT.